Given below is one T cell receptor (beta chain) in context. The data stem from a study of blood T cell repertoires in COVID-19. Background on the study: Acute and convalescent COVID-19 samples came from the United States, Italy and Spain. PBMCs, B-cell-depleted T cells, or T cells were the source of the cDNA or gDNA that made up the material.

This CDR3 spans 11 amino acids. The ends were cut back, 4 bases at V and 7 bases at J, with 7 bases in the middle. Authors' methods: Amplification of reference gene primers was used by the study to estimate nucleated cell counts. Profiling relied on immunoSEQ multiplex PCR, and the TCRdb table lists in-frame clones only, not all of them. The V and J calls and clone size are taken from that table; D and trimming were inferred from the DNA. The sample lists under 300,000 clones, roughly 90% occurring once. Source material: peripheral blood. The chain uses TRBV12-3 or TRBV12-4 and TRBJ2-5, with no clear D. The receptor was derived from a woman aged 40-49 years who had recovered from COVID-19. The CDR3: CASSSPGTQYF. The DNA for the CDR3 is TGTGCCAGCAGTTCACCCGGGACCCAGTACTTC.